Listed here is a single T cell receptor (beta chain). Its antigen is still unknown. The data derive from a study of T cell repertoires in cytomegalovirus infection. Study context: Matching HLA type, along with CMV infection, was indicated by public TCR beta signatures.

Germline V gene data show CDR1 as MNHEY and CDR2 as SVGAGI. This CDR3 region has 15 residues. Trimming removed 7 bases from V and 4 bases from J; junction bases left unmatched: 6. TCRdb itself ran the reads through MiXCR, one entry per CDR3 protein. The sample comprises hundreds of thousands of distinct CDR3 sequences, approximately 40% of which are singletons, and 2.5% to 3.5% rests with the top ten. General study points: CMV-specific HLA-C-restricted TCR beta clonotypes dominated the ex vivo response.

The sequenced sample consisted of PBMCs. The V and J genes are TRBV6-5 and TRBJ2-2, with 10 nucleotides matching TRBD1. The source of this sequence is a human donor in good health (CMV status not recorded). Some clones in this sample may be carry-over from other donors' samples. The CDR3 region is CASNPDRGRTGELFF. The CDR3 DNA reads TGTGCCAGCAACCCCGACAGGGGGCGCACCGGGGAGCTGTTTTTT.